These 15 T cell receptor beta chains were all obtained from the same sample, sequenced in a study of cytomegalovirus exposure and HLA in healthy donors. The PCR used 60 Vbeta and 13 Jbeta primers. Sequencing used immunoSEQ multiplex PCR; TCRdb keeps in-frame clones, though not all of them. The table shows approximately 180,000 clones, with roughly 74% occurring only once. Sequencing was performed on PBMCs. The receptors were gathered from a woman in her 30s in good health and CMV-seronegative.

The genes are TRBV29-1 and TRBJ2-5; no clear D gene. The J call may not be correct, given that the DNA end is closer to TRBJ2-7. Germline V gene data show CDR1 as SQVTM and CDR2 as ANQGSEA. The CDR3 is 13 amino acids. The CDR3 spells CSVGQALSYEQYF. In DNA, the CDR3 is TGCAGCGTTGGCCAGGCCCTCTCCTACGAGCAGTACTTC.

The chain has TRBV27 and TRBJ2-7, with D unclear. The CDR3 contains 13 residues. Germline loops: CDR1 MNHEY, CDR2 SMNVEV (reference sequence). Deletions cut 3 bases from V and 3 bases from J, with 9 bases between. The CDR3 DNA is TGTGCCAGCAGTTTGGGCCGGTTCTACGAGCAGTACTTC. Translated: CASSLGRFYEQYF.

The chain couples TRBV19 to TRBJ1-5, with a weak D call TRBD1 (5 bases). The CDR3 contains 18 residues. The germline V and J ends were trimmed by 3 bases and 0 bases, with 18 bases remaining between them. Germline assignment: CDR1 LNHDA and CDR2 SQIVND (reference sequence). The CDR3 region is CASSIVGRVRFSNQPQHF. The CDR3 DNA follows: TGTGCCAGTAGTATCGTGGGCAGGGTAAGATTTAGCAATCAGCCCCAGCATTTT.

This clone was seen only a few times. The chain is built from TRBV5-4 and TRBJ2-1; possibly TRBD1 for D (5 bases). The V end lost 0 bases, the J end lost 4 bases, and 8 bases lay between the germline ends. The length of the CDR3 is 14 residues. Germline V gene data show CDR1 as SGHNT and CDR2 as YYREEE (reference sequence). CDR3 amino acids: CASSLVGPYNEQFF. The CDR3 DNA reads TGTGCCAGCAGCTTGGTGGGGCCATACAATGAGCAGTTCTTC.

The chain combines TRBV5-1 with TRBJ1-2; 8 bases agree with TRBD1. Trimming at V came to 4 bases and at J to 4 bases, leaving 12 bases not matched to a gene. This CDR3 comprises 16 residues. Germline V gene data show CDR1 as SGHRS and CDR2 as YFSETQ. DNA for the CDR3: TGCGCCAGCAGCCAACTAGAAGGACAGGGCCTCTATGGCTACACCTTC. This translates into CASSQLEGQGLYGYTF.

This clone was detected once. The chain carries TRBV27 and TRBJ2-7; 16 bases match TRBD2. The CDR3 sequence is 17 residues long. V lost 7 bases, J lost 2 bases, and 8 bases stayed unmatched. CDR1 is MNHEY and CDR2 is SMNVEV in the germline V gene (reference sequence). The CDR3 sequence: CASKGLAGGSVTYEQYF. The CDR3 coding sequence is TGTGCCAGCAAGGGACTAGCGGGAGGGAGCGTAACCTACGAGCAGTACTTC.

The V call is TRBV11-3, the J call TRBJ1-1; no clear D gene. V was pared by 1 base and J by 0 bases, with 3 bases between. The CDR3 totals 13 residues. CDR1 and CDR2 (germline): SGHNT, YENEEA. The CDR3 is CASSLGLNTEAFF. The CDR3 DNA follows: TGTGCCAGCAGCTTAGGGCTGAACACTGAAGCTTTCTTT. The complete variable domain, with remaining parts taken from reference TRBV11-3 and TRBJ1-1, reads EAGVVQSPRYKIIEKKQPVAFWCNPISGHNTLYWYLQNLGQGPELLIRYENEEAVDDSQLPKDRFSAERLKGVDSTLKIQPAELGDSAVYLCASSLGLNTEAFFGQGTRLTVV.

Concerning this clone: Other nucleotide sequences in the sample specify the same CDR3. The CDR3 DNA is TGTGCCACCAGCAGTGGAGGACTGGAAACAGATACGCAGTATTTT. This translates into CATSSGGLETDTQYF. The chain is built from TRBV15 and TRBJ2-3, with D possibly being TRBD2 (5 bases). There are 15 residues in the CDR3. Germline V gene data show CDR1 as LNHNV and CDR2 as YYDKDF (reference sequence). Trimming took 3 bases from V and 3 from J, leaving 13 bases between them. The variable domain in full, with the rest retrieved from reference TRBV15 and TRBJ2-3, is DAMVIQNPRYQVTQFGKPVTLSCSQTLNHNVMYWYQQKSSQAPKLLFHYYDKDFNNEADTPDNFQSRRPNTSFCFLDIRSPGLGDTAMYLCATSSGGLETDTQYFGPGTRLTVL.

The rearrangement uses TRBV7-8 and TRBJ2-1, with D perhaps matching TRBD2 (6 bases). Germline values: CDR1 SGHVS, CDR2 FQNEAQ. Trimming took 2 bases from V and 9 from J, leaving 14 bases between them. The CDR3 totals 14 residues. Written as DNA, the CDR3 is TGTGCCAGCAGCTTATGGGGCGGGGCGGGTGAGCAGTTCTTC. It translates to CASSLWGGAGEQFF.

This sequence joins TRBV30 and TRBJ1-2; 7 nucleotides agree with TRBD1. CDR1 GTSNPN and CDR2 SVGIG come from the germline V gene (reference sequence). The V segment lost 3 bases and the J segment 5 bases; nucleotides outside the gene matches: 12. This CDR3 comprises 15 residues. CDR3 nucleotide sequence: TGTGCCTGGAGGGGACAGCCTATGATGGGGTATGGCTACACCTTC. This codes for CAWRGQPMMGYGYTF.

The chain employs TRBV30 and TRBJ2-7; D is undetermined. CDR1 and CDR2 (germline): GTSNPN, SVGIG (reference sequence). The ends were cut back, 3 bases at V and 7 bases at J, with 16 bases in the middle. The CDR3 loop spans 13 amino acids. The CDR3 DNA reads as TGTGCCTGGAGGTCGGTGGGCCTTGAGGAGCAGTACTTC. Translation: CAWRSVGLEEQYF.

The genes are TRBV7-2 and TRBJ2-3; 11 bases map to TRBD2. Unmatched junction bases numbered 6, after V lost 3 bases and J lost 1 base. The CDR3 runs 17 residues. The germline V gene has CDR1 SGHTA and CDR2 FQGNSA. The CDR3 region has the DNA TGTGCCAGCAGCTTCGGACTAGCGGGTTGGGGCACAGATACGCAGTATTTT. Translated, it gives CASSFGLAGWGTDTQYF.

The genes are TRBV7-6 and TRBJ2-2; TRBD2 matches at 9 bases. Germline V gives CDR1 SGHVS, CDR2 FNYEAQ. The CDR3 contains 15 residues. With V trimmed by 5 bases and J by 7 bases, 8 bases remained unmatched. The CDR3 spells CASSPSGILGGELFF. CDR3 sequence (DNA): TGTGCCAGCAGCCCTAGCGGGATACTTGGCGGGGAGCTGTTTTTT.

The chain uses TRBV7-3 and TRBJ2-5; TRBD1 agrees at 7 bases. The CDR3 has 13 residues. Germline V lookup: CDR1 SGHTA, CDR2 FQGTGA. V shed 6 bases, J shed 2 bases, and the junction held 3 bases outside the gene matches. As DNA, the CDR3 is TGTGCCAGCAGTCCCAGGGGGCAAGAGACCCAGTACTTC. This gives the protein CASSPRGQETQYF.

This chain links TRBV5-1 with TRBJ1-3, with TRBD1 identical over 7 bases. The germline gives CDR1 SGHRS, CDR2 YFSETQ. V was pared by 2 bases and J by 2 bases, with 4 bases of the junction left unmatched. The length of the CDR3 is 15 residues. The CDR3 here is CASSFSGTAGNTIYF. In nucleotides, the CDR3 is TGCGCCAGCAGCTTCTCAGGGACAGCTGGAAACACCATATATTTT. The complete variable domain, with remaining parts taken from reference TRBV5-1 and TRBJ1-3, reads KAGVTQTPRYLIKTRGQQVTLSCSPISGHRSVSWYQQTPGQGLQFLFEYFSETQRNKGNFPGRFSGRQFSNSRSEMNVSTLELGDSALYLCASSFSGTAGNTIYFGEGSWLTVV.